This T cell receptor beta chain was sequenced in a study of patients and donors after allogeneic stem cell transplantation. Via MiXCR, TCRdb re-called the RT-PCR reads, giving one row per CDR3 protein. The top ten clones hold about 2.5% of a sample with approximately 90,000 distinct CDR3 sequences, around 5% of them seen once. Trimming took 3 bases from V and 0 from J; bases not matched to a gene: 3. This CDR3 has 18 residues. The germline CDR1 and CDR2 sequences are SGHKS and YYEKEE (reference sequence). The gene calls are TRBV5-5 and TRBJ2-2; 15 nucleotides line up with TRBD2. Material: blood, either unsorted or a sorted T cell fraction (not recorded which). The TCR sequence derives from a human donor who was either an allogeneic HSCT recipient or a stem cell or donor lymphocyte infusion donor (not recorded which). It is not recorded whose cells these are; they may come from a transplant donor. CDR3 nucleotide sequence: TGTGCCAGCAGCTATGGACTAGCGGGGGGGCCGAACACCGGGGAGCTGTTTTTT. As protein: CASSYGLAGGPNTGELFF.